These T cell receptor beta chains were read from a single sample in a study of CD8+CD57+ T cells in acquired aplastic anemia. TCRdb called the reads again in MiXCR, with one record for every CDR3 protein. The sample consists of under 200,000 distinct CDR3 sequences, approximately 50% of them appearing once. Specimen: sorted CD4+, CD8+, or CD8+CD57+ T cells (not recorded which) from PBMCs. The receptors come from a human donor with aplastic anemia. The CDR3 runs from the conserved cysteine through the conserved F or W. Each record gives: clone size, V gene, J gene, D gene, CDR3 DNA, CDR3 protein. D genes are given only for firm matches. Not every row has a clone size; where given, it reads once, few, many or a size class.

clone_size: .
v_call: TRBV2
j_call: TRBJ2-5
d_call: TRBD1
cdr3_nt: TGTGCCAGCAGTGAGGGGACAGGGCTTTACCAAGAGACCCAGTACTTC
cdr3_aa: CASSEGTGLYQETQYF

clone_size: few
v_call: TRBV12-3/TRBV12-4
j_call: TRBJ2-3
d_call: TRBD2
cdr3_nt: TGTGCCAGCAGCTTAGCGGGGGGCACAGATACGCAGTATTTT
cdr3_aa: CASSLAGGTDTQYF

clone_size: few
v_call: TRBV12-5
j_call: TRBJ2-3
d_call: .
cdr3_nt: TGTGCTAGTGGTCCCGCTTGGGGAGATACGCAGTATTTT
cdr3_aa: CASGPAWGDTQYF

clone_size: .
v_call: TRBV24-1
j_call: TRBJ1-5
d_call: TRBD1
cdr3_nt: TGTGCCACCAGTGAGGCCGGGACAGGAACGGGTATCCCCCAGCATTTT
cdr3_aa: CATSEAGTGTGIPQHF

clone_size: many
v_call: TRBV11-2
j_call: TRBJ2-6
d_call: TRBD1
cdr3_nt: TGTGCCAGCAGCTTGCTGACAGGGGTCTCTGGGGCCAACGTCCTGACTTTC
cdr3_aa: CASSLLTGVSGANVLTF

clone_size: once
v_call: TRBV20-1
j_call: TRBJ2-3
d_call: .
cdr3_nt: TGCAGTGAATCGACTCCCACAGATACGCAGTATTTT
cdr3_aa: CSESTPTDTQYF

clone_size: many
v_call: TRBV12-3/TRBV12-4
j_call: TRBJ2-2
d_call: .
cdr3_nt: TGTGCCAGCGGGGGTACCGGGGCAGCGCCCACCGGGGAGCTGTTTTTT
cdr3_aa: CASGGTGAAPTGELFF

clone_size: many
v_call: TRBV29-1
j_call: TRBJ2-1
d_call: TRBD2
cdr3_nt: TGCAGCGTTGGAGGACTAGCGGGGGGGTACAATGAGCAGTTCTTC
cdr3_aa: CSVGGLAGGYNEQFF

clone_size: many
v_call: TRBV20-1
j_call: TRBJ1-3
d_call: .
cdr3_nt: TGCAGTGCTACCAGGAACTCTGGAAACACCATATATTTT
cdr3_aa: CSATRNSGNTIYF

clone_size: few
v_call: TRBV19
j_call: TRBJ1-6
d_call: TRBD1
cdr3_nt: TGTGCCAGTAGTAATGCCGGGACAGGGTACTCACCCCTCCACTTT
cdr3_aa: CASSNAGTGYSPLHF